Below are 6 T cell receptor beta chains sequenced from a single sample in a study of cytomegalovirus exposure and HLA in healthy donors. With 60 Vbeta and 13 Jbeta primers, the PCR was carried out. Method: immunoSEQ multiplex PCR; TCRdb's copy keeps in-frame clones and lacks some. The sample records 150,000 to 200,000 clones, more than 65% being singletons. The material sequenced was PBMCs. Receptors were obtained from a man between 18 and 35 years old in good health and CMV-seropositive.

This chain connects TRBV6-4 to TRBJ1-5; 7 positions agree with TRBD1. Germline CDR1 and CDR2: MRHNA and SNTAGT. V was pared by 2 bases and J by 5 bases, with 9 bases of the junction left unmatched. The CDR3 is 16 residues long. This CDR3 reads CASSDRDSGRDQPQHF. CDR3 DNA: TGTGCCAGCAGTGACCGGGACAGCGGACGGGATCAGCCCCAGCATTTT.

The J gene is TRBJ1-2, the V gene TRBV5-1; D may be TRBD1 (6 bases). Per germline, CDR1 SGHRS and CDR2 YFSETQ. Trimming took off 4 bases at V and 8 bases at J, with 12 bases between the two ends. The length of the CDR3 is 12 residues. CDR3 region: CASSPEGGGYTF. The CDR3 DNA sequence: TGCGCCAGCAGCCCAGAGGGGGGGGGCTACACCTTC.

The gene calls are TRBV30 and TRBJ2-7, with 8 bases that match TRBD1. The CDR3 consists of 16 residues. V lost 0 bases and J lost 0; bases outside the gene matches: 7. CDR1 is GTSNPN, CDR2 SVGIG, per germline (reference sequence). The CDR3 here is CAWSVPIGQGSYEQYF. CDR3 coding DNA: TGTGCCTGGAGTGTACCCATTGGACAGGGCTCCTACGAGCAGTACTTC.

J is TRBJ2-7 and V is TRBV27, with 7 positions matching TRBD1. The CDR3 contains 16 residues. The V gene's germline CDR1 is MNHEY and CDR2 SMNVEV (reference sequence). The J segment lost 7 bases and the V segment lost 3 bases, leaving 15 bases of the junction unmatched. DNA for the CDR3: TGTGCCAGCAGTTTTTTTGGGACAGACTACGGGGCGGAGCAGTACTTC. This codes for CASSFFGTDYGAEQYF.

The rearrangement links TRBV19 to TRBJ1-1, with D possibly being TRBD1 (6 bases). The CDR3 is made up of 14 amino acids. V was trimmed by 2 bases and J by 4 bases, leaving 11 bases between them. Germline V gene lookup returns CDR1 LNHDA and CDR2 SQIVND (reference sequence). The CDR3: CASSITGSSTEAFF. The CDR3 DNA reads TGTGCCAGTAGTATAACAGGGTCGAGCACTGAAGCTTTCTTT.

The V gene is TRBV2, the J gene TRBJ2-3; D is uncertain. The ends were cut back, 6 bases at V and 4 bases at J, with 14 bases in the middle. The CDR3 totals 14 residues. Germline lookup yields CDR1 SNHLY and CDR2 FYNNEI. CDR3: CASRESLAPDTQYF. In DNA form, the CDR3 reads TGTGCCAGCAGGGAAAGCCTCGCACCAGATACGCAGTATTTT.